The clone carrying this T cell receptor (beta chain) was recorded a few times. Its antigen remains unknown. The data derive from a study of cytomegalovirus exposure and HLA in healthy donors. Use of 60 Vbeta and 13 Jbeta primers characterized the PCR. Libraries were prepared by immunoSEQ multiplex PCR; TCRdb keeps only in-frame clonotypes and omits some of them. The sample yields approximately 140,000 clones, roughly four fifths seen once. Trimming took off 1 base at V and 2 bases at J, with 14 bases between the two ends. The V gene's germline CDR1 is LNHDA and CDR2 SQIVND (reference sequence). The CDR3 sequence is 16 residues long. Study observations and caveats: Links to common viral pathogens appeared, in a later analysis, for several of the most significant clusters.

This TCR was sampled from a male donor in good health and CMV-seronegative. The J gene is TRBJ1-2, the V gene TRBV19, with D possibly being TRBD1 (6 bases). The sample was PBMCs. CDR3 loop: CASSIGTDSSNYGYTF. For the CDR3, the DNA is TGTGCCAGTAGTATAGGTACGGACAGCTCAAACTATGGCTACACCTTC.